This TCR beta chain comes out of a study of blood T cell repertoires in COVID-19. Original handling: How many nucleated cells were present was estimated from reference gene primer amplification. The method was immunoSEQ multiplex PCR; TCRdb's version includes in-frame clones alone and lacks a portion of them. V and J calls plus clone size are reproduced from that table; the DNA served to infer D and trimming. The table has about 200,000 clones, approximately 80% seen once. This receptor was obtained from a human donor in a cohort sampled during active COVID-19. Sequencing input: peripheral blood.

As DNA, the CDR3 is TGTGCCAGCAGCTTGGACGGGACAGATGGAAACACCATATATTTT. Encoded protein: CASSLDGTDGNTIYF. J is TRBJ1-3 and V is TRBV11-2, with 7 positions matching TRBD1. CDR1 SGHAT and CDR2 FQNNGV come from the germline V gene. Germline trimming cut 3 bases from V and 3 bases from J; bases unmatched to any gene: 5. The CDR3 contains 15 residues.